This entry lists 5 T cell receptor beta chains sequenced from one sample in a study of blood T cell repertoires in COVID-19. Here immunoSEQ multiplex PCR was the method, and the copy in TCRdb shows in-frame clones only, minus some. The repertoire consists of over 350,000 clones, with 91% occurring once and the leading ten covering roughly 0.9%. The material sequenced was PBMCs or T cells enriched from blood (not recorded which). These receptors all stem from a woman aged 40 to 50 who had been exposed to COVID-19.

This sequence joins TRBV11-3 and TRBJ2-7; a weak D match, TRBD1 (5 bases). The CDR3 loop spans 16 amino acids. Germline CDR1 is SGHNT and CDR2 is YENEEA. Trimming pared 7 bases from V and 6 bases from J, leaving 25 bases between. The CDR3 bases are TGTGCCAGCACCCCAGAGGAGTCCTCAGGGAAACTCGAGCAGTACTTC. Its translation: CASTPEESSGKLEQYF.

The chain couples TRBV3-1 (or the pseudogene TRBV3-2) to TRBJ1-2, with D maybe TRBD1 (5 bases). Per germline, CDR1 LGHDT and CDR2 YNNKEL (reference sequence). The CDR3 contains 12 residues. Trimming took 8 bases from V and 8 from J, leaving 15 bases between them. CDR3 amino acids: CASLGVSGGYTF. For the CDR3, the DNA is TGTGCCAGCTTAGGGGTCTCTGGGGGCTACACCTTC.

The chain links TRBV6-5 to TRBJ1-2; tentative D call: TRBD1 (6 bases). From germline, CDR1 is MNHEY and CDR2 SVGAGI. The V gene lost 4 bases and the J gene lost 1 base, with 13 bases spanning the gap. The CDR3 is made up of 15 amino acids. CDR3: CASSLQGTLNYGYTF. Here the CDR3 DNA reads TGTGCCAGCAGTTTGCAGGGGACCCTTAACTATGGCTACACCTTC.

This chain uses TRBV7-3 with TRBJ2-2; no reliable D call. Germline assignment: CDR1 SGHTA and CDR2 FQGTGA. Trimming shortened V by 3 bases and J by 1 base, and 6 bases separated the two germline ends. This CDR3 is 14 amino acids long. For the CDR3, the DNA is TGTGCCAGCAGCTTCAGAGGGAACACCGGGGAGCTGTTTTTT. Its translation: CASSFRGNTGELFF.

The chain has TRBV9 and TRBJ2-4; 10 bases are shared with TRBD1. The CDR3 is 15 residues long. V shed 0 bases, J shed 7 bases, and the junction held 4 bases outside the gene matches. Germline values: CDR1 SGDLS, CDR2 YYNGEE. CDR3 sequence: CASSVATGGANIQYF. For the CDR3, the DNA is TGTGCCAGCAGCGTAGCGACAGGGGGCGCGAACATTCAGTACTTC.